These 12 T cell receptor beta chains share one sample of origin, sequenced in a study of cytomegalovirus exposure and HLA in healthy donors. Profiling relied on immunoSEQ multiplex PCR, and the TCRdb table lists in-frame clones only, not all of them. The repertoire holds approximately 71,000 clones, with about nine tenths as singletons. The sequencing input was PBMCs. The receptors were sampled from a man younger than 35 in good health and CMV-seronegative.

This CDR3 is CASFRTGLTSGATSTDTQYF. DNA for the CDR3: TGTGCCAGCTTCCGGACAGGGTTGACTAGCGGGGCAACTAGCACAGATACGCAGTATTTT. The J gene is TRBJ2-3, the V gene TRBV27; 11 positions match TRBD2. Germline CDR1 is MNHEY and CDR2 is SMNVEV (reference sequence). CDR3 length equals 20 residues. With V trimmed by 8 bases and J by 0 bases, 19 bases remained unmatched.

The V call is TRBV5-1, the J call TRBJ2-5; 7 bases are a match to TRBD1. V gave up 5 bases and J gave up 5 bases; unmatched junction bases: 18. The CDR3 is 17 residues long. The germline gives CDR1 SGHRS, CDR2 YFSETQ. The chain's CDR3 is CASRPTWDSWSRETQYF. CDR3 coding DNA: TGCGCCAGCAGGCCCACCTGGGACAGTTGGAGCAGGGAGACCCAGTACTTC.

The chain combines TRBV12-5 with TRBJ2-2, with a weak D call TRBD2 (5 bases). Trimming stripped 5 bases from V and 7 bases from J, with 17 bases between. Germline V gene data show CDR1 as LGHNT and CDR2 as FRNRAP. The CDR3 covers 15 residues. In DNA form, the CDR3 reads TGTGCTAGTGGTGCCCGGGATAGAGGAGTCGGGGAGCTGTTTTTT. As protein: CASGARDRGVGELFF.

This chain links TRBV4-3 with TRBJ2-2, with 7 nucleotides matching TRBD1. V lost 0 bases to trimming and J lost 0 bases; unmatched junction nucleotides: 4. Per germline, CDR1 LGHNA and CDR2 YSLEER. The CDR3 spans 17 residues. CDR3: CASSQEWDSANTGELFF. In DNA form, the CDR3 reads TGCGCCAGCAGCCAAGAATGGGACAGCGCGAACACCGGGGAGCTGTTTTTT.

The V call is TRBV28, the J call TRBJ1-1, with 9 bases fitting TRBD1. V lost 5 bases to trimming and J lost 0 bases; unmatched junction nucleotides: 7. This CDR3 contains 16 residues. Germline V gene lookup returns CDR1 MDHEN and CDR2 SYDVKM. Here the CDR3 reads CASSRGTGPLNTEAFF. The DNA for the CDR3 is TGTGCCAGCAGTCGTGGGACAGGGCCCCTGAACACTGAAGCTTTCTTT.

The chain combines TRBV19 with TRBJ2-7; 7 bases are a match to TRBD1. The CDR3 totals 14 residues. V lost 7 bases to trimming and J lost 7 bases; unmatched junction nucleotides: 13. Per the germline V gene, CDR1 is LNHDA and CDR2 is SQIVND (reference sequence). The CDR3 spells CASNPGTATAEQYF. Written as DNA, the CDR3 is TGTGCCAGTAATCCCGGGACAGCCACGGCTGAGCAGTACTTC. Complete variable domain (other parts from reference TRBV19 and TRBJ2-7): DGGITQSPKYLFRKEGQNVTLSCEQNLNHDAMYWYRQDPGQGLRLIYYSQIVNDFQKGDIAEGYSVSREKKESFPLTVTSAQKNPTAFYLCASNPGTATAEQYFGPGTRLTVT.

This rearrangement joins TRBV5-1 to TRBJ2-3; 11 positions agree with TRBD2. The CDR3 loop spans 16 amino acids. With 4 bases clipped from V and 1 base from J, the junction kept 5 bases outside the gene matches. The germline V gene encodes CDR1 SGHRS and CDR2 YFSETQ. CDR3 sequence: CASSPPGLAGTDTQYF. Here the CDR3 DNA reads TGCGCCAGCAGCCCGCCGGGACTAGCGGGCACAGATACGCAGTATTTT.

V gene TRBV27 combines with J gene TRBJ2-7; D might be TRBD2 (5 bases). Germline V CDR1 and CDR2: MNHEY, SMNVEV (reference sequence). The ends were cut back, 7 bases at V and 5 bases at J, with 12 bases in the middle. The CDR3 totals 12 residues. The CDR3 DNA follows: TGTGCCAGCAAGGTCCGGGAAAACGAGCAGTACTTC. Amino acid sequence: CASKVRENEQYF.

The rearrangement uses TRBV6-6 and TRBJ1-5; TRBD1 aligns across 7 bases. The junction had 1 base not matched to a gene; V was cut back by 0 bases and J by 2 bases. The CDR3 loop spans 15 amino acids. Germline V lookup: CDR1 MNHNY, CDR2 SVGAGI (reference sequence). The CDR3 DNA reads TGTGCCAGCAGTTACTCGGGGACAGGCAATCAGCCCCAGCATTTT. It is translated as CASSYSGTGNQPQHF.

The genes are TRBV15 and TRBJ2-7; a weak D match, TRBD1 (5 bases). The V gene lost 5 bases and the J gene lost 0 bases, with 14 bases spanning the gap. Germline V gene sequence: CDR1 LNHNV, CDR2 YYDKDF (reference sequence). CDR3 length equals 15 residues. The CDR3 DNA sequence: TGTGCCACCAGCGTACACCTAGGGGACTCCTACGAGCAGTACTTC. This sequence encodes CATSVHLGDSYEQYF.

J is TRBJ1-3 and V is TRBV27; D is perhaps TRBD1 (6 bases). The CDR3 is 17 residues long. Trimming removed 8 bases at V and 4 bases at J, with 24 bases between. Germline V CDR1 and CDR2: MNHEY, SMNVEV (reference sequence). Here the CDR3 reads CASDLDSPYGKGNTIYF. Written as DNA, the CDR3 is TGTGCCAGCGATTTGGACAGTCCATATGGAAAAGGAAACACCATATATTTT.

The V gene is TRBV5-6, the J gene TRBJ2-7, with 11 bases aligning to TRBD2. The germline V gene encodes CDR1 SGHDT and CDR2 YYEEEE. V lost 7 bases, J lost 5 bases, and 14 bases stayed unmatched. The CDR3 runs 16 residues. The CDR3 region has the DNA TGTGCCAGCTCCCCACTTTTAGCGGGAGGGCCTCACGAGCAGTACTTC. This encodes CASSPLLAGGPHEQYF.